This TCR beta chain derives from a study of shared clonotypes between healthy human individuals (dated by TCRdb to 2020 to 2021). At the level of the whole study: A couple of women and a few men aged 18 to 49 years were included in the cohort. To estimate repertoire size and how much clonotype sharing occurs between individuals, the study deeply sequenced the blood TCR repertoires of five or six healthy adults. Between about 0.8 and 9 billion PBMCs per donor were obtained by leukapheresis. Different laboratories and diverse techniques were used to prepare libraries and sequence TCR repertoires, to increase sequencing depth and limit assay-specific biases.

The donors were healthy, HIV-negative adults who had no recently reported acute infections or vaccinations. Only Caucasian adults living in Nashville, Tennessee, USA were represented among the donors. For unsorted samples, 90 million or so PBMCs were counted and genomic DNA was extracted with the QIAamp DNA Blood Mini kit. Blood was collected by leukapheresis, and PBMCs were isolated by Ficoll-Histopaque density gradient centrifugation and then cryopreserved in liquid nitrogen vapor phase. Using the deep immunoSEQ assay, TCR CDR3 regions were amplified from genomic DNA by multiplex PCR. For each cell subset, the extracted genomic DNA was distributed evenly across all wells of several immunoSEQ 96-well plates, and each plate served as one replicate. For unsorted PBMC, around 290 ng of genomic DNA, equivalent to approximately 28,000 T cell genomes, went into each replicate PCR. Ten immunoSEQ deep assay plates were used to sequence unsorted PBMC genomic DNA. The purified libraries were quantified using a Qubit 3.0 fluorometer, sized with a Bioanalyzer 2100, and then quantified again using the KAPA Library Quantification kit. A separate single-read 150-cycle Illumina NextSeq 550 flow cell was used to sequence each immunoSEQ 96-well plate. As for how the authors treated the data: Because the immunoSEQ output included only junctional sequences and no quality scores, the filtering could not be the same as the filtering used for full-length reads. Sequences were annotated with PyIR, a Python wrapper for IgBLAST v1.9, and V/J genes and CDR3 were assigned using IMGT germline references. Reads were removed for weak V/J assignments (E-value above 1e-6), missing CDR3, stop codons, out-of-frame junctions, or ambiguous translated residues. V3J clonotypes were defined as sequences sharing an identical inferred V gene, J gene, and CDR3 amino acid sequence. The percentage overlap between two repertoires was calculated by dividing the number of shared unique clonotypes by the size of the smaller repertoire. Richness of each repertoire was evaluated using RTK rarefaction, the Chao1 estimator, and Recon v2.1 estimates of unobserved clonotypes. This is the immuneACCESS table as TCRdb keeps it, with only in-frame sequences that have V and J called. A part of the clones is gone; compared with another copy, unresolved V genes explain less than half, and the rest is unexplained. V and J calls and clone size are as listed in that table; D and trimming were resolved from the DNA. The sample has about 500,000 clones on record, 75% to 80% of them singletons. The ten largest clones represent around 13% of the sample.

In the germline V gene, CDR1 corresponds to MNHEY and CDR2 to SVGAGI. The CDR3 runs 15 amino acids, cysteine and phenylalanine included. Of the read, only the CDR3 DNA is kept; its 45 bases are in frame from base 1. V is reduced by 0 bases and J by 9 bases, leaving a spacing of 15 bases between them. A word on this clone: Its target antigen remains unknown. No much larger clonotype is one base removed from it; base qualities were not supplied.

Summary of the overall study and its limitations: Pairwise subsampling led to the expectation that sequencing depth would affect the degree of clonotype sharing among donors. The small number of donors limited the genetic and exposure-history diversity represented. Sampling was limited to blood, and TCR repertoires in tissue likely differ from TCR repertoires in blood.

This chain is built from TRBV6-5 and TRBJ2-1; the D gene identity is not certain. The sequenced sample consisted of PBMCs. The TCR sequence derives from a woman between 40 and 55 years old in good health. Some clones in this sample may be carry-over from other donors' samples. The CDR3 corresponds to CASSYSGVLVSEQFF. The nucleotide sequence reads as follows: TGTGCCAGCAGTTACTCGGGCGTACTTGTCTCTGAGCAGTTCTTC.